These T cell receptor beta chains were read from a single sample in a study of blood T cells in healthy people across ages. TCRdb re-derived calls from the 5' RACE reads in MiXCR, one entry per CDR3 protein. The profile covers 1.5 million to 2 million distinct CDR3 sequences, with 28% appearing a single time and approximately 7.7% taken by the ten largest. Specimen: blood. The receptors stem from a woman aged 25 to 39 in good health. Each CDR3 is given with its conserved first and last residue. Each record gives: D gene, clone size, CDR3 length, J gene, V gene, CDR3 DNA, CDR3 protein. A D gene is named only where the DNA matches it firmly. Size is omitted from some rows. Given values are once, few, many or a class for expanded clones.

. many 11 TRBJ2-1 TRBV20-1 TGCAGTGCTGTCTTCCGGTCTGAGCAGTTCTTC CSAVFRSEQFF
TRBD2 many 15 TRBJ2-1 TRBV6-4 TGTGCCAGCAGTGAAGTACCACTAGCGGGCTATGAGCAGTTCTTC CASSEVPLAGYEQFF
. few 14 TRBJ2-5 TRBV5-5 TGTGCCAGCAGCTCACCAGCGGGTGGGGAGACCCAGTACTTC CASSSPAGGETQYF
. few 15 TRBJ1-5 TRBV20-1 TGCAGTGCTTCCCCACAGGACTATAGCAATCAGCCCCAGCATTTT CSASPQDYSNQPQHF
. . 14 TRBJ2-1 TRBV7-2 TGTGCCAGCAGCTACGCCAACGCCTACAATGAGCAGTTCTTC CASSYANAYNEQFF
. . 15 TRBJ1-1 TRBV6-2/TRBV6-3 TGTGCCAGCAGTCCCCCGCCCAGGGATGGCACTGAAGCTTTCTTT CASSPPPRDGTEAFF
. many 15 TRBJ2-7 TRBV9 TGTGCCAGCAGCGTAGAAGATTCCCCATCCTACGAGCAGTACTTC CASSVEDSPSYEQYF
. many 14 TRBJ1-6 TRBV5-1 TGCGCCAGCAGCCCGAGGACAGTGAATTCACCCCTCCACTTT CASSPRTVNSPLHF
. many 14 TRBJ2-4 TRBV7-9 TGTGCCAGCAGCCCTAGTTTAGCCAAAAACATTCAGTACTTC CASSPSLAKNIQYF
. . 16 TRBJ2-3 TRBV28 TGTGCCAGCAGTTTTACCCTAGCACCACCCTCAGATACGCAGTATTTT CASSFTLAPPSDTQYF
TRBD2 many 13 TRBJ2-7 TRBV5-1 TGCGCCAGCAGCCCCGGGAGGGATATCGAGCAGTACTTC CASSPGRDIEQYF
. . 15 TRBJ2-1 TRBV20-1 TGCAGTGCTAGAGATCCGGGGGCAAGTTCCAATGAGCAGTTCTTC CSARDPGASSNEQFF
TRBD2 . 18 TRBJ2-3 TRBV9 TGCGCCAGCAGCGCCCCACTAGCGGGGGGTTCAAGCACAGATACGCAGTATTTT CASSAPLAGGSSTDTQYF
. . 16 TRBJ2-5 TRBV12-3/TRBV12-4 TGTGCCAGCAGCCGACCCTCGGGCAGGGCAGGAGAGACCCAGTACTTC CASSRPSGRAGETQYF
. . 14 TRBJ2-2 TRBV12-3/TRBV12-4 TGTGCCAGCAGTTTAGGGGGGGGCGCCGGGGAGCTGTTTTTT CASSLGGGAGELFF
. . 12 TRBJ2-3 TRBV5-1 TGCGCCAGCAGCCCCGGCCGAAGTACGCAGTATTTT CASSPGRSTQYF
TRBD2 . 17 TRBJ2-5 TRBV10-2 TGCGCCAGCAGTGAAGGGCTAGCGGGGGGGATTCAAGAGACCCAGTACTTC CASSEGLAGGIQETQYF
. few 15 TRBJ2-1 TRBV3-1 TGTGCCAGCAGCCACACCGCTGTAGGCACCAATGAGCAGTTCTTC CASSHTAVGTNEQFF
. many 17 TRBJ2-7 TRBV7-9 TGTGCCAGCAGCCCTAAAACCGGGGGGCAAAGGACCTACGAGCAGTACTTC CASSPKTGGQRTYEQYF
TRBD2 . 16 TRBJ2-5 TRBV7-9 TGTGCCAGCAGCTCGACTAGCGGGGTGTACCAAGAGACCCAGTACTTC CASSSTSGVYQETQYF
. few 17 TRBJ1-6 TRBV3-1 TGTGCCAGCAGCCGATCGACAGCTAGCTCCTATAATTCACCCCTCCACTTT CASSRSTASSYNSPLHF
TRBD1 few 13 TRBJ1-2 TRBV6-1 TGTGCCAGCAGTGAGCAGGGGGCCATGGGCTACACCTTC CASSEQGAMGYTF
TRBD2 many 13 TRBJ2-7 TRBV20-1 TGCAGTGCTAGATCTAGCGGACTCTACGAGCAGTACTTC CSARSSGLYEQYF
. once 14 TRBJ1-1 TRBV7-9 TGTGCCAGCAGCTTTTACAGGGAGGGCACTGAAGCTTTCTTT CASSFYREGTEAFF
TRBD1 few 18 TRBJ2-4 TRBV20-1 TGCAGTGCTAGAAGCTGGGACAGAGGGGGCCCAGCCAAAAACATTCAGTACTTC CSARSWDRGGPAKNIQYF
. . 13 TRBJ1-5 TRBV7-2 TGTGCCAGCAGCTCACTTCCCAATCAGCCCCAGCATTTT CASSSLPNQPQHF
TRBD2 . 15 TRBJ2-7 TRBV14 TGTGCCAGCAGCCACCCAGCGGGGAGATACAATGAGCAGTACTTC CASSHPAGRYNEQYF
. . 13 TRBJ1-5 TRBV20-1 TGCAGTGCTAGTCGGCAGATGGAACAGCCCCAGCATTTT CSASRQMEQPQHF
. many 12 TRBJ2-7 TRBV11-2 TGTGCCAGCAACACGCGGGACGGGGAGCAGTACTTC CASNTRDGEQYF
TRBD2 few 18 TRBJ2-3 TRBV9 TGTGCCAGCAGCCCGGGACTAGCGGGAGGGCCTGAGACAGATACGCAGTATTTT CASSPGLAGGPETDTQYF
. . 14 TRBJ1-1 TRBV29-1 TGCAGCGTAGTCCTTCGGGCGGCGAACACTGAAGCTTTCTTT CSVVLRAANTEAFF
TRBD2 many 13 TRBJ2-4 TRBV12-3/TRBV12-4 TGTGCCAGCAGTTTCCAACTAGCGGGGTGGCTGTACTTC CASSFQLAGWLYF
. many 14 TRBJ2-6 TRBV12-5 TGTGCTAGTGGTTTGAGCTCTGGGGCCAACGTCCTGACTTTC CASGLSSGANVLTF
. . 11 TRBJ1-2 TRBV29-1 TGCAGCGTCGGGGAAGAACAGGGCTACACCTTC CSVGEEQGYTF
. few 15 TRBJ2-4 TRBV7-9 TGTGCCAGCAGCTTAGCGGGGGGGCTGTTTAATGAGCAGTACTTC CASSLAGGLFNEQYF
TRBD2 few 15 TRBJ2-3 TRBV24-1 TGTGCCACCAGTGATTCCGGGGGGAGCATAGATACGCAGTATTTT CATSDSGGSIDTQYF